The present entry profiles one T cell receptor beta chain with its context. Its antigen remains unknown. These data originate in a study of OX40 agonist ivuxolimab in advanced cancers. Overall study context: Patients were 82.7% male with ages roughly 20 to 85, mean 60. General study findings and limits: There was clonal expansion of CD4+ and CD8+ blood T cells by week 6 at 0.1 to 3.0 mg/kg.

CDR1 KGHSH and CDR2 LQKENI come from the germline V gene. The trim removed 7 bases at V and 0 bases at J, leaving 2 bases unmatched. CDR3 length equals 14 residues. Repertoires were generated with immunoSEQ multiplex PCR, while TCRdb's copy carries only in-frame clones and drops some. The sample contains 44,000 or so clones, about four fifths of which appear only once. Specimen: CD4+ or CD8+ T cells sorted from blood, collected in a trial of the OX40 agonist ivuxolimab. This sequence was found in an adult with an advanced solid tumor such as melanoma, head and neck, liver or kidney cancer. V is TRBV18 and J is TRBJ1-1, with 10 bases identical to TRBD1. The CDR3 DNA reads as TGTGCCAGCTTGGACAGGGGGGTGAACACTGAAGCTTTCTTT. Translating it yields CASLDRGVNTEAFF.